Following are 12 T cell receptor beta chains from one sample sequenced in a study of blood T cell repertoires in COVID-19 (dated by TCRdb to 2020 to 2022). Libraries were prepared through the immunoSEQ multiplex PCR assay. TCRdb provides this immuneACCESS table in a form limited to in-frame rearrangements. Some clones are lacking; in checked studies, under half of them reflect an unresolved V gene, and why the rest are absent is not known. This sample lists 200,000 or so clones; around 82% were detected once. More than 2% of the sample is held by the ten biggest clonotypes. The sequencing input was peripheral blood. The receptor set was obtained from an older woman with acute or convalescent COVID-19.

This rearrangement joins TRBV5-5 to TRBJ1-3; D uncertain. The CDR3 is 17 residues long. Germline CDR1 and CDR2: SGHKS and YYEKEE (reference sequence). Trimming shortened V by 0 bases and J by 0 bases, and 13 bases separated the two germline ends. The CDR3 bases are TGTGCCAGCAGCTTGGCCGGAGGGAGGTTCTCTGGAAACACCATATATTTT. As protein: CASSLAGGRFSGNTIYF.

This clone was counted between two and nine times. The rearrangement joins TRBV21-1 to TRBJ1-2; the table calls TRBD1, which could not be checked here. TRBV21-1 is given as a pseudogene. CDR3 length: 13 residues. CDR3: CASSPRTGYGYTF. The CDR3 DNA sequence: TGTGCCAGCAGCCCCCGGACAGGGTATGGCTACACCTTC.

This chain uses TRBV18 with TRBJ1-2, with unresolved D. CDR1 KGHSH and CDR2 LQKENI come from the germline V gene. V shed 2 bases and J shed 0 bases, with 10 bases lying between them. The CDR3 loop spans 15 amino acids. The CDR3 region has the DNA TGTGCCAGCTCACCATCCGCGGGAGCTAACTATGGCTACACCTTC. This translates into CASSPSAGANYGYTF. Full variable domain (remainder filled in from reference TRBV18 and TRBJ1-2): NAGVMQNPRHLVRRRGQEARLRCSPMKGHSHVYWYRQLPEEGLKFMVYLQKENIIDESGMPKERFSAEFPKEGPSILRIQQVVRGDSAAYFCASSPSAGANYGYTFGSGTRLTVV.

In this sample, this clone turned up a few times. V gene TRBV14 combines with J gene TRBJ2-3; possible D gene TRBD2, 6 bases. CDR3 length: 16 amino acids. The ends were cut back, 2 bases at V and 7 bases at J, with 19 bases in the middle. Germline V CDR1 and CDR2: SGHDN, FVKESK. CDR3 in DNA: TGTGCCAGCAGCCAATACAATGCTAGGGGAGGACATACGCAGTATTTT. This sequence encodes CASSQYNARGGHTQYF.

V and J are TRBV6-5 and TRBJ2-7; 7 bases match TRBD1. There are 14 residues in the CDR3. Germline values: CDR1 MNHEY, CDR2 SVGAGI. V trimming: 6 bases; J trimming: 4 bases; junction bases outside the gene matches: 9. The CDR3 coding sequence is TGTGCCAGCAGCAAAGGGGGCACGGGATACGAGCAGTACTTC. Its translation: CASSKGGTGYEQYF.

This clone has more than one count but fewer than ten. This chain connects TRBV11-3 to TRBJ1-6, with 7 nucleotides matching TRBD1. After removal of 5 bases from V and 6 bases from J, the junction contained 4 bases not matched to a gene. The CDR3 spans 14 residues. Germline V lookup: CDR1 SGHNT, CDR2 YENEEA. In DNA, the CDR3 is TGTGCCAGCAGCCAGGGACAGACTAATTCACCCCTCCACTTT. Its protein product is CASSQGQTNSPLHF. Combining the CDR3 with reference TRBV11-3 and TRBJ1-6 gives the whole variable domain EAGVVQSPRYKIIEKKQPVAFWCNPISGHNTLYWYLQNLGQGPELLIRYENEEAVDDSQLPKDRFSAERLKGVDSTLKIQPAELGDSAVYLCASSQGQTNSPLHFGNGTRLTVT.

Only one count was recorded for this clone. The chain recombines TRBV2 with TRBJ2-3, with 12 positions matching TRBD2. Looked up from germline, CDR1 is SNHLY and CDR2 is FYNNEI. The CDR3 runs 16 residues. J lost 2 bases, V lost 6 bases, and 6 bases had no gene match. CDR3 protein: CASSSLAGGLTDTQYF. In DNA form, the CDR3 reads TGTGCCAGCAGCTCCCTAGCGGGGGGGCTCACAGATACGCAGTATTTT.

This clone was counted a single time. J is TRBJ1-1 and V is TRBV7-2; D is perhaps TRBD1 (5 bases). This CDR3 is built from 14 residues. V gave up 2 bases and J gave up 0 bases, with 7 bases separating them. Germline CDR1 reads SGHTA; CDR2 reads FQGNSA. This chain's CDR3 is CASSLRTMNTEAFF. CDR3 nucleotides: TGTGCCAGCAGCTTAAGGACAATGAACACTGAAGCTTTCTTT.

The J gene is TRBJ1-1, the V gene TRBV30; TRBD1 matches at 9 bases. V shed 4 bases and J 1 base; nucleotides not matched to a gene: 10. The CDR3 runs 16 residues. Germline CDR1 and CDR2: GTSNPN and SVGIG (reference sequence). For the CDR3, the DNA is TGTGCCTGGAACCTACCCGGGACAGGGAAGAACACTGAAGCTTTCTTT. Its translation is CAWNLPGTGKNTEAFF.

The gene calls are TRBV7-9 and TRBJ1-2; 9 bases line up with TRBD1. CDR1 and CDR2 (germline): SEHNR, FQNEAQ (reference sequence). The trim removed 0 bases at V and 7 bases at J, leaving 3 bases unmatched. The CDR3 spans 14 residues. CDR3 amino acids: CASSLAGDRAGYTF. The CDR3, as DNA: TGTGCCAGCAGCTTAGCGGGGGACAGGGCTGGCTACACCTTC.

CDR3: CASSKEQGSGNTIYF. CDR3 coding DNA: TGCGCCAGCAGCAAGGAACAGGGATCTGGAAACACCATATATTTT. V usage is TRBV5-1 and J usage is TRBJ1-3; perhaps TRBD1 as D (6 bases). This CDR3 is 15 amino acids long. Germline V CDR1 and CDR2: SGHRS, YFSETQ. Trimming shortened V by 4 bases and J by 1 base, and 12 bases separated the two germline ends.

The V gene is TRBV7-2, the J gene TRBJ2-2, with D unresolved. The germline CDR1 and CDR2 sequences are SGHTA and FQGNSA. The CDR3 is 14 amino acids. V was clipped by 3 bases and J by 3 bases, with 8 bases between them. The CDR3 bases are TGTGCCAGCAGCTTCTCAGCGTACACCGGGGAGCTGTTTTTT. Translation gives CASSFSAYTGELFF.